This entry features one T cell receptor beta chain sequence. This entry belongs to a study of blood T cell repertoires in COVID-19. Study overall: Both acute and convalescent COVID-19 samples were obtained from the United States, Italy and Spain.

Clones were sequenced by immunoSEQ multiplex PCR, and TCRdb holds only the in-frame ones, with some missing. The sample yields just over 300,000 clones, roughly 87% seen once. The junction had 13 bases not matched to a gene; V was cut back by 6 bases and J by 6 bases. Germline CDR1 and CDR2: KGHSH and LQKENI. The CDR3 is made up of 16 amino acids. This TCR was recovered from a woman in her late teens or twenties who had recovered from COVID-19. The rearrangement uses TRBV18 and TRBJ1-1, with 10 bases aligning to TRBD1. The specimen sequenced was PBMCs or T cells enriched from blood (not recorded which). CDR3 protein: CASSGQGSMSGAEAFF. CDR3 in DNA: TGTGCCAGCTCGGGACAGGGGTCGATGTCGGGGGCTGAAGCTTTCTTT.